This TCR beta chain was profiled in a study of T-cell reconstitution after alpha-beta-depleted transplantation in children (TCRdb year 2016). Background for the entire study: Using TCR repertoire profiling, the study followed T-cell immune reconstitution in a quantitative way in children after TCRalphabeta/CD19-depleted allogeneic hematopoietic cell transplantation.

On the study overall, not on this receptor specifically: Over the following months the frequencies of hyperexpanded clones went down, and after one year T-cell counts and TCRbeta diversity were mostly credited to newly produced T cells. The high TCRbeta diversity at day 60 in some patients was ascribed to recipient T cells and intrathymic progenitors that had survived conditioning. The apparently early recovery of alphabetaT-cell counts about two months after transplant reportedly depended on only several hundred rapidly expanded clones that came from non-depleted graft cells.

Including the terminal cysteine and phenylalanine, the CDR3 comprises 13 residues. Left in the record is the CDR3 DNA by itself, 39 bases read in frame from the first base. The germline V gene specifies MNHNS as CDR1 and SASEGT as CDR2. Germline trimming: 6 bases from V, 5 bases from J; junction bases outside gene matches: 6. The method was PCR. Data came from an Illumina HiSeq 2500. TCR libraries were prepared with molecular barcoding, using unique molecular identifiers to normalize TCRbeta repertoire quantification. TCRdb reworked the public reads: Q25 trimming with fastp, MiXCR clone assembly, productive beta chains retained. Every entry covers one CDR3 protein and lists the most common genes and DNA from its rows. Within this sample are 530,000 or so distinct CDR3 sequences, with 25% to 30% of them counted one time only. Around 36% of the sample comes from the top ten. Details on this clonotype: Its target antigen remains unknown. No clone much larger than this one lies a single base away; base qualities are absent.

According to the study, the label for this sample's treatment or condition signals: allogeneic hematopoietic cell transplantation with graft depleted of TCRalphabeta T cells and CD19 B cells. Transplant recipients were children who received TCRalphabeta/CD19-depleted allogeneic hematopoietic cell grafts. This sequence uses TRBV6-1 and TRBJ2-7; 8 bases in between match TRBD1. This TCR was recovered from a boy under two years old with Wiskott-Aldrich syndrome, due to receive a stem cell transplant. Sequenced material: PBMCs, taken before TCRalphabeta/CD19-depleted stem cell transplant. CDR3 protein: CASSTDRGNEQYF. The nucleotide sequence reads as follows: TGTGCCAGCAGCACCGACAGGGGAAACGAGCAGTACTTC.